The 16 T cell receptor beta chains given below trace back to one sample, sequenced in a study of T-cell reconstitution after alpha-beta-depleted transplantation in children. The authors prepared the TCRbeta library with unique molecular identifiers. Using its own MiXCR run on the PCR reads, TCRdb lists one record per CDR3 protein. This table holds 440,000 or so distinct CDR3 sequences, approximately 11% found once. The sequencing used PBMCs from the stem cell graft donor, collected from the stem cell graft. The receptors derive from a human donor who donated a stem cell graft to a child with acute myeloid leukemia.

This clonotype was recorded a few times. This rearrangement joins TRBV6-5 to TRBJ1-1; 11 nucleotides agree with TRBD1. The CDR3 runs to 16 residues. V shed 3 bases and J 6 bases; nucleotides not matched to a gene: 9. CDR1 is MNHEY, CDR2 SVGAGI, per germline. CDR3 protein: CASSYPPRGQGAEAFF. The CDR3 nucleotides read TGTGCCAGCAGTTATCCCCCTCGGGGACAGGGGGCTGAAGCTTTCTTT.

The chain recombines TRBV29-1 with TRBJ1-2, with D possibly matching TRBD1 (6 bases). The ends were cut back, 7 bases at V and 3 bases at J, with 21 bases in the middle. The CDR3 is 15 amino acids. The V gene's germline CDR1 is SQVTM and CDR2 ANQGSEA. The CDR3 loop is CSASNPRGEDYGYTF. The CDR3 region has the DNA TGCAGCGCCTCCAACCCCAGGGGCGAGGACTATGGCTACACCTTC.

The chain recombines TRBV12-3 or TRBV12-4 with TRBJ1-4, with D uncertain. The CDR3 loop spans 12 amino acids. The V end lost 3 bases, the J end lost 12 bases, and 11 bases lay between the germline ends. CDR3 sequence (DNA): TGTGCCAGCAGTTTCTATCTGGGTGAACTGTTTTTT. Residues: CASSFYLGELFF.

This clonotype was seen only a few times. The chain links TRBV7-9 to TRBJ1-2; 8 positions match TRBD1. V lost 3 bases and J lost 2; bases outside the gene matches: 11. The length of the CDR3 is 17 residues. Germline V gene sequence: CDR1 SEHNR, CDR2 FQNEAQ (reference sequence). The CDR3 nucleotides read TGTGCCAGCAGCTTTAGTTGGACAGGGCCTACGAACTATGGCTACACCTTC. Encoded protein: CASSFSWTGPTNYGYTF.

The genes are TRBV2 and TRBJ2-2, with D tentatively TRBD1 (6 bases). This CDR3 spans 14 amino acids. Germline values: CDR1 SNHLY, CDR2 FYNNEI. Trimming removed 8 bases from V and 4 bases from J, with 14 bases in between. The CDR3 DNA reads TGTGCCAGCGACCCGACAGGTTCCACCGGGGAGCTGTTTTTT. Translated, it gives CASDPTGSTGELFF.

This clonotype was counted a few times. The J gene is TRBJ2-5, the V gene TRBV10-3, with TRBD1 matching over 8 bases. Germline V lookup: CDR1 ENHRY, CDR2 SYGVKD. The CDR3 consists of 15 residues. The J segment lost 1 base and the V segment lost 3 bases, leaving 4 bases of the junction unmatched. The CDR3 spells CAISDGGQVQETQYF. Here the CDR3 DNA reads TGTGCCATCAGTGACGGGGGACAGGTCCAAGAGACCCAGTACTTC.

V is TRBV7-9 and J is TRBJ2-1; the match to TRBD1 covers 9 bases. The germline CDR1 and CDR2 sequences are SEHNR and FQNEAQ (reference sequence). V was clipped by 1 base and J by 6 bases; unmatched bases: 10. The CDR3 is 17 amino acids. CDR3 in DNA: TGTGCCAGCAGCTTAGGAACGGGACAGGGCTGGACCAATGAGCAGTTCTTC. The encoded protein is CASSLGTGQGWTNEQFF. Variable domain in full (rest from reference TRBV7-9 and TRBJ2-1): DTGVSQNPRHKITKRGQNVTFRCDPISEHNRLYWYRQTLGQGPEFLTYFQNEAQLEKSRLLSDRFSAERPKGSFSTLEIQRTEQGDSAMYLCASSLGTGQGWTNEQFFGPGTRLTVL.

This clonotype has only a few counts. The chain recombines TRBV12-3 or TRBV12-4 with TRBJ1-3; the match to TRBD1 covers 9 bases. The CDR3 runs to 15 residues. Germline trimming cut 7 bases from V and 2 bases from J; bases unmatched to any gene: 6. In DNA form, the CDR3 reads TGTGCCAGCAACCTACAGGGGGCCGCTGGAAACACCATATATTTT. It is translated as CASNLQGAAGNTIYF.

The table lists this clonotype with a few counts. The chain links TRBV5-1 to TRBJ1-4; D uncertain. The V end was cut by 4 bases, the J end by 4 bases, with 20 bases between. Germline CDR1 SGHRS, CDR2 YFSETQ. The CDR3 extends over 17 amino acids. CDR3 nucleotides: TGCGCCAGCAGCCCCAGTGTAAGATCTGGCTTTAATGAAAAACTGTTTTTT. Translation gives CASSPSVRSGFNEKLFF.

This sequence joins TRBV12-3 or TRBV12-4 and TRBJ1-4; TRBD1 matches at 7 bases. The V and J ends lost 5 bases and 4 bases, in that order; junction bases with no gene match: 7. This CDR3 has 15 amino acids. The CDR3 DNA is TGTGCCAGCAGTCCACGGACAGGATTTAATGAAAAACTGTTTTTT. This sequence encodes CASSPRTGFNEKLFF.

This clonotype was counted at least ten times. V is TRBV9 and J is TRBJ2-2; perhaps TRBD2 as D (6 bases). V gave up 4 bases and J gave up 5 bases, with 24 bases separating them. The CDR3 contains 18 residues. Germline loops: CDR1 SGDLS, CDR2 YYNGEE. Written as DNA, the CDR3 is TGTGCCAGCAGCCCGACGAGCCGGGGCGGGGTGGGAACCGGGGAGCTGTTTTTT. Translating it yields CASSPTSRGGVGTGELFF.

This clonotype was detected a few times. The V call is TRBV3-1, the J call TRBJ2-2; tentatively, D is TRBD1 (5 bases). The CDR3 consists of 15 residues. Germline V gene sequence: CDR1 LGHDT, CDR2 YNNKEL (reference sequence). The V end was cut by 1 base, the J end by 1 base, with 7 bases between. CDR3 amino acids: CASSQGRVNTGELFF. The CDR3 coding sequence is TGTGCCAGCAGCCAAGGCAGGGTGAACACCGGGGAGCTGTTTTTT.

This clonotype was seen a handful of times. The V and J genes are TRBV18 and TRBJ1-1; D not certain. This CDR3 has 14 residues. Trimming pared 2 bases from V and 3 bases from J, leaving 10 bases between. CDR1 and CDR2 (germline): KGHSH, LQKENI. As DNA, the CDR3 is TGTGCCAGCTCACCAGGTCCGACCGACACTGAAGCTTTCTTT. Protein sequence: CASSPGPTDTEAFF.

This clonotype was counted many times. This chain links TRBV7-2 with TRBJ2-2; no clear D gene. The V end was cut by 1 base, the J end by 1 base, with 4 bases between. The CDR3 consists of 14 residues. Germline assignment: CDR1 SGHTA and CDR2 FQGNSA. Here the CDR3 reads CASSLVQNTGELFF. The DNA for the CDR3 is TGTGCCAGCAGCTTAGTACAGAACACCGGGGAGCTGTTTTTT. Supplemented by reference TRBV7-2 and TRBJ2-2, the full variable domain reads GAGVSQSPSNKVTEKGKDVELRCDPISGHTALYWYRQSLGQGLEFLIYFQGNSAPDKSGLPSDRFSAERTGGSVSTLTIQRTQQEDSAVYLCASSLVQNTGELFFGEGSRLTVL.

This clonotype was detected a few times. This chain links TRBV29-1 with TRBJ2-7; TRBD1 aligns across 9 bases. This CDR3 region has 14 residues. V lost 4 bases, J lost 3 bases, and 7 bases stayed unmatched. The germline CDR1 and CDR2 sequences are SQVTM and ANQGSEA. For the CDR3, the DNA is TGCAGCGTTGGATATGGACAGGGGATCTACGAGCAGTACTTC. Protein: CSVGYGQGIYEQYF.

At least ten counts were recorded for this clonotype. The chain uses TRBV10-3 and TRBJ2-7; D may be TRBD1 (7 bases). The CDR3 is 18 amino acids. Trimming took off 3 bases at V and 4 bases at J, with 25 bases between the two ends. Germline lookup yields CDR1 ENHRY and CDR2 SYGVKD. The CDR3 nucleotides read TGTGCCATCAGTGAAAGGTCCCGCAGGGGGGAGGCTAAGTACGAGCAGTACTTC. As protein: CAISERSRRGEAKYEQYF.